This T cell receptor beta chain stems from a study of graft-versus-host responses after intestinal transplantation. At the level of the study: Transplants were multivisceral, liver-intestinal, or isolated intestinal. Notes on the study in general: Graft-donor T cell macrochimerism in patients accompanied high graft-versus-host to host-versus-graft clonal ratios in allografts. The marrow of recipients harbored GvH clones, and ileum or blood showed some of them first.

This clone came up a few times. Its antigen is still unknown. TCRdb's copy holds only in-frame clones and misses some; the assay was immunoSEQ multiplex PCR. The sample lists approximately 70,000 clones; roughly 90% were seen once. CDR3 size: 14 residues. In germline, CDR1 is SGHRS, CDR2 YFSETQ. The ends lost 4 bases at V and 6 bases at J; junction bases unmatched: 2. The sequenced sample was unstimulated CD8+ T cells sorted from spleen or lymph node cells, obtained before intestinal transplant. The J gene is TRBJ2-1, the V gene TRBV5-1; the match to TRBD2 covers 12 bases. This TCR derives from a human donor who received an intestinal transplant. CDR3: CASSLAGGPNEQFF. As DNA, the CDR3 is TGCGCCAGCAGCCTAGCGGGAGGGCCCAATGAGCAGTTCTTC. The full variable domain, its missing parts supplied by reference TRBV5-1 and TRBJ2-1, is KAGVTQTPRYLIKTRGQQVTLSCSPISGHRSVSWYQQTPGQGLQFLFEYFSETQRNKGNFPGRFSGRQFSNSRSEMNVSTLELGDSALYLCASSLAGGPNEQFFGPGTRLTVL.